Below, 9 T cell receptor beta chains from the same sample are listed, as sequenced in a study of blood T cell repertoires in COVID-19. Clones were read by immunoSEQ multiplex PCR, and TCRdb kept only the in-frame ones, dropping some. The data contain some 270,000 clones, 85% to 90% of them seen just once; the ten biggest clones take up 2.1%. Sequencing was performed on peripheral blood. These receptors were collected from a woman in her fifties or sixties with COVID-19, enrolled during active disease.

This sequence joins TRBV5-1 and TRBJ2-3; D not resolved. With 1 base removed from V and 3 bases from J, the gap between germline ends came to 9 bases. Germline lookup yields CDR1 SGHRS and CDR2 YFSETQ. The CDR3 loop spans 14 amino acids. CDR3 in DNA: TGCGCCAGCAGCTTGAAATCCCCGACAGATACGCAGTATTTT. This codes for CASSLKSPTDTQYF.

The J gene is TRBJ1-6, the V gene TRBV3-1 (or the pseudogene TRBV3-2), with D possibly being TRBD1 (5 bases). CDR1 is LGHDT, CDR2 YNNKEL, per germline (reference sequence). The V gene lost 0 bases and the J gene lost 9 bases, with 15 bases spanning the gap. The CDR3 has 16 amino acids. The DNA of the CDR3 is TGTGCCAGCAGCCAAGATTTCGGGCAGGGTACTTCACCCCTCCACTTT. It translates to CASSQDFGQGTSPLHF.

This clone was seen just once. This rearrangement joins TRBV2 to TRBJ2-1; 7 nucleotides match TRBD2. The CDR3 is 16 amino acids. Per germline, CDR1 SNHLY and CDR2 FYNNEI. V was clipped by 7 bases and J by 0 bases; unmatched bases: 9. The DNA of the CDR3 is TGTGCCAGCACGATGAGCGGGGTTGGCTCCTACAATGAGCAGTTCTTC. Translating it yields CASTMSGVGSYNEQFF. The full variable domain, in which reference TRBV2 and TRBJ2-1 provide the parts outside the CDR3, is EPEVTQTPSHQVTQMGQEVILRCVPISNHLYFYWYRQILGQKVEFLVSFYNNEISEKSEIFDDQFSVERPDGSNFTLKIRSTKLEDSAMYFCASTMSGVGSYNEQFFGPGTRLTVL.

The chain joins TRBV10-3 to TRBJ1-1, with D possibly matching TRBD1 (6 bases). The CDR3 contains 15 residues. Germline values: CDR1 ENHRY, CDR2 SYGVKD. V lost 0 bases, J lost 3 bases, and 11 bases lay in between. CDR3 amino acids: CAISESAGVDTEAFF. The CDR3 region has the DNA TGTGCCATCAGTGAGTCTGCAGGGGTGGACACTGAAGCTTTCTTT.

The CDR3 region has the DNA TGTGCCAGCAGTTGGCTAGCGCCCTACGAGCAGTACTTC. This codes for CASSWLAPYEQYF. The chain carries TRBV6-2 or TRBV6-3 and TRBJ2-7; weak D call: TRBD2 (6 bases). Per germline, CDR1 MNHEY and CDR2 SVGEGT. V was trimmed by 4 bases and J by 2 bases, leaving 9 bases between them. This CDR3 contains 13 residues.

This clone was seen a single time. The chain joins TRBV4-3 to TRBJ2-7; 7 bases agree with TRBD2. The length of the CDR3 is 15 residues. Trimming took 3 bases from V and 4 from J; bases not matched to a gene: 9. Germline V CDR1 and CDR2: LGHNA, YSLEER. Here the CDR3 reads CASSQGGNLVYEQYF. CDR3 coding DNA: TGCGCCAGCAGCCAGGGGGGGAACCTCGTATACGAGCAGTACTTC.

The chain combines TRBV4-1 with TRBJ2-2; 7 nucleotides line up with TRBD2. The CDR3 is made up of 16 amino acids. The J segment lost 0 bases and the V segment lost 0 bases, leaving 1 base of the junction unmatched. CDR1 MGHRA and CDR2 YSYEKL come from the germline V gene. CDR3 nucleotide sequence: TGCGCCAGCAGCCAAGACCTAGCGGCGAACACCGGGGAGCTGTTTTTT. This codes for CASSQDLAANTGELFF.

The rearrangement links TRBV6-4 to TRBJ2-3; the D is unclear. The CDR3 is 13 amino acids. Germline CDR1 MRHNA, CDR2 SNTAGT. Deletions cut 1 base from V and 8 bases from J, with 10 bases between. The CDR3 here is CASSDLSAGTQYF. CDR3 sequence (DNA): TGTGCCAGCAGTGACTTGTCCGCCGGTACGCAGTATTTT.

The chain uses TRBV2 and TRBJ1-2; D not resolved. The CDR3 is made up of 14 amino acids. Germline-derived CDR1 and CDR2 are SNHLY and FYNNEI. V was cut by 7 bases and J by 0 bases, with 12 bases left in between. For the CDR3, the DNA is TGTGCCAGCATTGGACTTATCTCTAACTATGGCTACACCTTC. Translation gives CASIGLISNYGYTF.